This T cell receptor beta chain appears in the sequencing data of a study of a mutant IDH1 vaccine in newly diagnosed glioma. For the study at large: Vaccination began 4-6 weeks post radiotherapy alone, or with temozolomide cycles. Earlier therapy was either radiotherapy, temozolomide, or both, and most got both. The week-35 safety follow-up was V12, and the week-47 study end was V13.

Regarding this clone: Its antigen is undetermined.

Regarding time point: week 47, end of study. Every vaccine dose comprised 300 ug of mutant IDH1 20-mer peptide plus topical imiquimod. At weeks 1, 3, 5, 7, 11, 15, 19 and 23, patients received a vaccination, eight in all. Data came from immunoSEQ multiplex PCR; TCRdb stores just in-frame clones and leaves some out. The data show tens of thousands of clones, about 83% seen once. This TCR was recovered from a woman in her 30s with glioma. Sequencing was performed on PBMCs, taken from a glioma patient whose treatment included an IDH1 peptide vaccine.

Here the CDR3 reads CASSIPGQGIPQHF. CDR3 DNA sequence: TGTGCCAGTAGTATCCCCGGTCAGGGAATTCCCCAGCATTTT. The chain recombines TRBV19 with TRBJ1-5; D might be TRBD1 (5 bases). CDR3 size: 14 residues. Germline V gene lookup returns CDR1 LNHDA and CDR2 SQIVND (reference sequence). The ends were cut back, 3 bases at V and 10 bases at J, with 16 bases in the middle. Supplemented by reference TRBV19 and TRBJ1-5, the full variable domain reads DGGITQSPKYLFRKEGQNVTLSCEQNLNHDAMYWYRQDPGQGLRLIYYSQIVNDFQKGDIAEGYSVSREKKESFPLTVTSAQKNPTAFYLCASSIPGQGIPQHFGDGTRLSIL.